One T cell receptor (beta chain) is described in this entry. This sample stems from a study of shared T cell receptors in the human thymus. The repertoire was sequenced with immunoSEQ multiplex PCR; TCRdb's copy has only in-frame clones and lacks some. Here the sample spans hundreds of thousands of clones, roughly 86% being singletons. These records were also assigned to another study, of human thymus T cells. That publication notes: Congenital heart defects were the reason for the corrective surgery that the donors, healthy Finnish infants, were having. Surgeons resected thymus tissue during corrective heart surgery. Apparent bias marked the V and J gene usage of thymic and blood repertoires. Unrelated individuals reportedly shared highly overlapping thymic TCR repertoires.

The clonotype originates from a boy less than two years old with a congenital heart defect. Input material: thymocytes.

This CDR3 is CASSFTRSYNEQFF. The CDR3 region has the DNA TGTGCCAGCAGTTTTACAAGATCCTACAATGAGCAGTTCTTC. The V and J genes are TRBV27 and TRBJ2-1, with D uncertain. The V gene lost 3 bases and the J gene lost 1 base, with 7 bases spanning the gap. This CDR3 contains 14 residues. Germline V CDR1 and CDR2: MNHEY, SMNVEV (reference sequence).